The 28 T cell receptor beta chains given below trace back to one sample, sequenced in a study of blood T cell repertoires in COVID-19. The assay was immunoSEQ multiplex PCR, and TCRdb's table has in-frame clones only and misses some. The table lists about 300,000 clones, around 90% of them singletons. The material sequenced was peripheral blood. The receptors were sampled from a man aged 18-30 years with active or convalescent COVID-19.

This chain links TRBV28 with TRBJ2-2; 9 bases map to TRBD2. The J segment lost 6 bases and the V segment lost 5 bases, leaving 7 bases of the junction unmatched. The germline V gene has CDR1 MDHEN and CDR2 SYDVKM. CDR3 size: 15 residues. The CDR3 sequence: CASSGFSGSAGELFF. The CDR3 nucleotides are TGTGCCAGCAGTGGGTTTAGCGGGAGCGCCGGGGAGCTGTTTTTT.

This clone has only one observation. The rearrangement links TRBV5-1 to TRBJ1-2; D is possibly TRBD1 (6 bases). Germline CDR1 is SGHRS and CDR2 is YFSETQ. The CDR3 spans 15 residues. V shed 1 base and J shed 5 bases, with 15 bases lying between them. In nucleotides, the CDR3 is TGCGCCAGCAGCTTGACTGGGGGCGTTCGGTATGGCTACACCTTC. This codes for CASSLTGGVRYGYTF.

The table lists this clone with a count of one. The gene calls are TRBV5-8 and TRBJ1-2, with 10 bases lining up with TRBD1. The ends lost 4 bases at V and 0 bases at J; junction bases unmatched: 12. The CDR3 totals 18 residues. CDR1 is SGHTS and CDR2 is YDEGEE in the germline V gene. CDR3 coding DNA: TGTGCCAGCAGCCTCGAGGTGGGACAGGGGACCTCTAACTATGGCTACACCTTC. Translating it yields CASSLEVGQGTSNYGYTF.

This chain links TRBV5-1 with TRBJ1-6, with D perhaps matching TRBD1 (6 bases). V lost 3 bases and J 3 bases, leaving 16 bases between the germline ends. Germline V gives CDR1 SGHRS, CDR2 YFSETQ. This CDR3 has 17 residues. The chain's CDR3 is CASSWDPQGFYNSPLHF. CDR3 DNA sequence: TGCGCCAGCAGCTGGGACCCTCAGGGGTTCTATAATTCACCCCTCCACTTT.

The chain employs TRBV20-1 and TRBJ2-7; tentatively, D is TRBD1 or TRBD2 (6 bases each). The V end was cut by 5 bases, the J end by 2 bases, with 16 bases between. This CDR3 has 14 residues. From germline, CDR1 is DFQATT and CDR2 SNEGSKA (reference sequence). CDR3 loop: CSARGGPSTYEQYF. CDR3 nucleotide sequence: TGCAGTGCTCGTGGGGGGCCTTCGACCTACGAGCAGTACTTC.

V and J are TRBV6-5 and TRBJ2-1, with 10 bases lining up with TRBD2. CDR1 is MNHEY and CDR2 is SVGAGI in the germline V gene. The CDR3 covers 15 residues. V lost 6 bases to trimming and J lost 4 bases; unmatched junction nucleotides: 6. The CDR3 sequence is CASSPTSGYYNEQFF. DNA of the CDR3: TGTGCCAGCAGCCCGACTAGCGGGTATTACAATGAGCAGTTCTTC.

This chain joins TRBV6-6 and TRBJ1-2; no firm D call. CDR1 MNHNY and CDR2 SVGAGI come from the germline V gene (reference sequence). CDR3 length equals 15 residues. Trimming shortened V by 4 bases and J by 4 bases, and 16 bases separated the two germline ends. As DNA, the CDR3 is TGTGCCAGCAGTTCCCACGATTGGGAGATCTATGGCTACACCTTC. Its translation is CASSSHDWEIYGYTF.

The chain links TRBV3-1 (or the pseudogene TRBV3-2) to TRBJ1-5; tentative D call: TRBD1 (5 bases). Trimming removed 1 base from V and 7 bases from J, with 14 bases in between. Germline V gives CDR1 LGHDT, CDR2 YNNKEL (reference sequence). This CDR3 is 15 amino acids long. The chain's CDR3 is CASSQGLGVDQPQHF. In DNA, the CDR3 is TGTGCCAGCAGCCAAGGGTTAGGGGTGGACCAGCCCCAGCATTTT.

The CDR3 loop is CASSFSRDSSGNTIYF. The DNA for the CDR3 is TGTGCCAGCAGTTTCTCCCGGGACAGCTCTGGAAACACCATATATTTT. The gene calls are TRBV27 and TRBJ1-3, with 7 bases that match TRBD1. CDR3 length: 16 residues. V gave up 3 bases and J gave up 0 bases; unmatched junction bases: 5. Germline V gene data show CDR1 as MNHEY and CDR2 as SMNVEV (reference sequence).

V and J are TRBV11-2 and TRBJ2-2, with 7 bases fitting TRBD2. CDR1 and CDR2 (germline): SGHAT, FQNNGV. J gave up 7 bases and V 8 bases, and 13 bases lay outside the gene matches. CDR3 length: 15 residues. The CDR3, as DNA: TGTGCCAGCGAGGATGCTAGCGGAACCCGCGGGGAGCTGTTTTTT. It is translated as CASEDASGTRGELFF.

The V and J genes are TRBV6-2 or TRBV6-3 and TRBJ2-7, with D perhaps matching TRBD2 (5 bases). Trimming removed 2 bases from V and 3 bases from J, with 11 bases in between. CDR1 is MNHEY, CDR2 SVGEGT, per germline. This CDR3 comprises 14 residues. The CDR3 protein is CASSYSGASYEQYF. For the CDR3, the DNA is TGTGCCAGCAGTTACAGCGGTGCCAGCTACGAGCAGTACTTC.

The gene calls are TRBV6-5 and TRBJ1-5, with 8 bases matching TRBD1. Germline loops: CDR1 MNHEY, CDR2 SVGAGI. The CDR3 consists of 15 residues. Trimming cost V 3 bases and J 6 bases; bases outside gene matches: 7. DNA of the CDR3: TGTGCCAGCAGTTATAATCAGGGGGCGGCTCAGCCCCAGCATTTT. It codes for CASSYNQGAAQPQHF.

The chain is built from TRBV16 and TRBJ2-1; TRBD1 matches 8 bases. The CDR3 spans 16 residues. The V and J ends lost 3 bases and 5 bases, in that order; junction bases with no gene match: 9. Germline loops: CDR1 KGHSY, CDR2 FQNENV. CDR3 in amino acids: CASSHDRGRGDNEQFF. Written as DNA, the CDR3 is TGTGCCAGCAGCCACGACAGGGGTCGAGGCGACAATGAGCAGTTCTTC.

In the case of this clone: The junction differs from germline at one of its ends, possibly a read error. V is TRBV6-5 and J is TRBJ1-2; maybe TRBD1 (5 bases). This CDR3 is built from 13 residues. CDR1 and CDR2 (germline): MNHEY, SVGAGI. CDR3 in amino acids: CASSPVGGYGYTF. The CDR3 DNA follows: TGCGCCAGCAGCCCCGTGGGGGGCTATGGCTACACCTTC.

The V and J genes are TRBV7-9 and TRBJ2-3; tentative D call: TRBD2 (7 bases). Germline V CDR1 and CDR2: SEHNR, FQNEAQ (reference sequence). This CDR3 is built from 16 residues. The ends were cut back, 4 bases at V and 3 bases at J, with 17 bases in the middle. The CDR3 is CASSSTEGGWTDTQYF. In DNA, the CDR3 is TGTGCCAGCAGCTCAACCGAGGGGGGGTGGACAGATACGCAGTATTTT.

V and J are TRBV3-1 (or the pseudogene TRBV3-2) and TRBJ2-1; D remains unclear. CDR1 and CDR2 (germline): LGHDT, YNNKEL (reference sequence). Trimming cost V 4 bases and J 4 bases, with 14 bases left between them. This CDR3 has 15 residues. In nucleotides, the CDR3 is TGTGCCAGCAGCCCCACTATCGGCGTTTACAATGAGCAGTTCTTC. Amino acid sequence: CASSPTIGVYNEQFF.

The chain joins TRBV6-7 to TRBJ1-2, with 10 bases lining up with TRBD1. TRBV6-7 counts as an open reading frame of uncertain function. The CDR3 is 18 amino acids. The V gene end was trimmed by 2 bases and the J gene end by 5 bases; junction bases not matched to a gene: 14. The CDR3 region has the DNA TGTGCCAGCAGTTACCCTAACCCCCGACAGGGGGCGCGGTATGGCTACACCTTC. Translated: CASSYPNPRQGARYGYTF.

V gene TRBV4-2 combines with J gene TRBJ2-3; TRBD2 is a possible D gene (5 bases). V gave up 4 bases and J gave up 4 bases, with 9 bases separating them. This CDR3 has 13 residues. Germline CDR1 and CDR2: LGHNA and YNFKEQ. This CDR3 reads CASSPGSADTQYF. The CDR3 nucleotides read TGTGCCAGCAGCCCGGGTAGCGCAGATACGCAGTATTTT.

The V call is TRBV6-5, the J call TRBJ1-2; tentatively, D is TRBD1 (5 bases). The germline V and J ends were trimmed by 6 bases and 2 bases, with 7 bases remaining between them. Germline CDR1 reads MNHEY; CDR2 reads SVGAGI. CDR3 length equals 12 residues. The CDR3 DNA reads TGTGCCAGCAGGCAGGGAAACTATGGCTACACCTTC. Residues: CASRQGNYGYTF.

A remark on this clone: Other nucleotide sequences from this sample produce the same CDR3. This chain links TRBV7-9 with TRBJ2-5; 8 bases line up with TRBD2. Germline lookup yields CDR1 SEHNR and CDR2 FQNEAQ (reference sequence). V was clipped by 1 base and J by 5 bases; unmatched bases: 3. The CDR3 has 14 amino acids. CDR3 sequence (DNA): TGTGCCAGCAGCTTAGGTACGGGAGGGGAGACCCAGTACTTC. Translated: CASSLGTGGETQYF.

This clone came up once. This rearrangement joins TRBV19 to TRBJ1-5; perhaps TRBD1 as D (6 bases). CDR1 is LNHDA and CDR2 is SQIVND in the germline V gene (reference sequence). V was trimmed by 4 bases and J by 5 bases, leaving 15 bases between them. The CDR3 is 15 amino acids. Written as DNA, the CDR3 is TGTGCCAGTAGTACATGGACAGCGCGGGATCAGCCCCAGCATTTT. The encoded protein is CASSTWTARDQPQHF.

V usage is TRBV12-5 and J usage is TRBJ2-3; D unclear. Per the germline V gene, CDR1 is LGHNT and CDR2 is FRNRAP. V lost 4 bases to trimming and J lost 2 bases, with 7 bases between them. The CDR3 contains 13 residues. CDR3 amino acids: CASGSWHTDTQYF. As DNA, the CDR3 is TGTGCTAGTGGTTCATGGCACACAGATACGCAGTATTTT.

For the CDR3, the DNA is TGCGCCAGCAGCTTGAGGACTAGCTACGAGCAGTACTTC. Translation gives CASSLRTSYEQYF. The rearrangement joins TRBV5-1 to TRBJ2-7; 7 bases are a match to TRBD2. The germline V gene encodes CDR1 SGHRS and CDR2 YFSETQ. The CDR3 contains 13 residues. The V and J ends lost 1 base and 3 bases, in that order; junction bases with no gene match: 1. Complete variable domain (other parts from reference TRBV5-1 and TRBJ2-7): KAGVTQTPRYLIKTRGQQVTLSCSPISGHRSVSWYQQTPGQGLQFLFEYFSETQRNKGNFPGRFSGRQFSNSRSEMNVSTLELGDSALYLCASSLRTSYEQYFGPGTRLTVT.

The chain employs TRBV6-2 or TRBV6-3 and TRBJ1-2; possibly TRBD1 for D (5 bases). Germline-derived CDR1 and CDR2 are MNHEY and SVGEGT. The CDR3 length is 11 residues. The V end lost 2 bases, the J end lost 11 bases, and 9 bases lay between the germline ends. CDR3 sequence (DNA): TGTGCCAGCAGTTACCCCTCAGGGTACACCTTC. The encoded protein is CASSYPSGYTF.

The V call is TRBV2, the J call TRBJ1-5; D is unclear. Deletions cut 1 base from V and 5 bases from J, with 9 bases between. This CDR3 is 14 amino acids long. CDR1 is SNHLY and CDR2 is FYNNEI in the germline V gene. The CDR3: CASSEERGYQPQHF. Here the CDR3 DNA reads TGTGCCAGCAGTGAAGAACGAGGGTATCAGCCCCAGCATTTT.

V gene TRBV18 combines with J gene TRBJ1-2, with D perhaps TRBD1 (6 bases). V shed 2 bases and J shed 3 bases, with 16 bases lying between them. Germline V gene sequence: CDR1 KGHSH, CDR2 LQKENI. This CDR3 is built from 16 residues. Here the CDR3 DNA reads TGTGCCAGCTCACCAAATTTTAACAGGGTGCACTATGGCTACACCTTC. It codes for CASSPNFNRVHYGYTF. Using reference TRBV18 and TRBJ1-2 for the parts outside the CDR3, the full variable domain is NAGVMQNPRHLVRRRGQEARLRCSPMKGHSHVYWYRQLPEEGLKFMVYLQKENIIDESGMPKERFSAEFPKEGPSILRIQQVVRGDSAAYFCASSPNFNRVHYGYTFGSGTRLTVV.

The rearrangement links TRBV7-8 to TRBJ2-7, with TRBD1 matching over 7 bases. The CDR3 has 16 amino acids. Germline V gives CDR1 SGHVS, CDR2 FQNEAQ. Losses at the gene ends were 5 bases for V and 4 bases for J; bases not matched to a gene: 14. The CDR3: CASSKQGRDSTYEQYF. CDR3 DNA sequence: TGTGCCAGCAGCAAACAAGGCCGGGACAGCACGTACGAGCAGTACTTC. The variable domain in full, completed from reference TRBV7-8 and TRBJ2-7, reads GAGVSQSPRYKVAKRGQDVALRCDPISGHVSLFWYQQALGQGPEFLTYFQNEAQLDKSGLPSDRFFAERPEGSVSTLKIQRTQQEDSAVYLCASSKQGRDSTYEQYFGPGTRLTVT.

V gene TRBV7-2 combines with J gene TRBJ2-6; the D gene is possibly TRBD1 (5 bases). Germline CDR1 reads SGHTA; CDR2 reads FQGNSA. The length of the CDR3 is 15 residues. The ends were cut back, 5 bases at V and 4 bases at J, with 12 bases in the middle. The CDR3 nucleotides read TGTGCCAGCAGCCCCCAGGGCCCCGGGGCCAACGTCCTGACTTTC. This translates into CASSPQGPGANVLTF.